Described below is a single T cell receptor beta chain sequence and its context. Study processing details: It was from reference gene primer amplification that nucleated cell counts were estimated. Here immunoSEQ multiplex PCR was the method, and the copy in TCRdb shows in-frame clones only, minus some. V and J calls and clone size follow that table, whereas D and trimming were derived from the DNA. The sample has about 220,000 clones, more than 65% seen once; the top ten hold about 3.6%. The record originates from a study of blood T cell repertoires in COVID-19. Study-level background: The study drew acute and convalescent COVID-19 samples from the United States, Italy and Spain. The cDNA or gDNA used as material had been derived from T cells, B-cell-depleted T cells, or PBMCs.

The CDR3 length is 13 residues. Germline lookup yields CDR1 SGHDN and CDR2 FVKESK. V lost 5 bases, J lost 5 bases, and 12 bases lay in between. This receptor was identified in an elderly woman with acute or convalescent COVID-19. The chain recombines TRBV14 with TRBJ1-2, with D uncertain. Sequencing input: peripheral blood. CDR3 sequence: CASSDTAGYGYTF. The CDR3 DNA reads TGTGCCAGCAGCGATACAGCGGGGTATGGCTACACCTTC.